Following are 3 T cell receptor beta chains from one sample sequenced in a study of blood T cell repertoires in COVID-19. TCRdb keeps only in-frame clones here, not all; method: immunoSEQ multiplex PCR. The repertoire holds about 98,000 clones, with around 73% as singletons. Sequencing was carried out using peripheral blood. These TCRs come from a man in his 60s with active or convalescent COVID-19.

This sequence joins TRBV30 and TRBJ2-3; perhaps TRBD2 as D (5 bases). The V gene lost 0 bases and the J gene lost 6 bases, with 19 bases spanning the gap. CDR1 is GTSNPN, CDR2 SVGIG, per germline (reference sequence). CDR3 length equals 16 residues. For the CDR3, the DNA is TGTGCCTGGAGTGTCCCCCGGGATCCACTTGGGGATACGCAGTATTTT. Translating it yields CAWSVPRDPLGDTQYF.

This clone has only one observation. The rearrangement uses TRBV24-1 and TRBJ2-1; 14 bases are a match to TRBD2. With 2 bases clipped from V and 6 bases from J, the junction kept 14 bases outside the gene matches. Per germline, CDR1 KGHDR and CDR2 SFDVKD. The CDR3 covers 20 residues. CDR3 bases: TGTGCCACCAGTGATTCATACCTTGAGACTAGCGGGAGGGCCGTCAATGAGCAGTTCTTC. It translates to CATSDSYLETSGRAVNEQFF.

V gene TRBV6-5 combines with J gene TRBJ1-3; a possible D gene is TRBD1 (6 bases). Germline assignment: CDR1 MNHEY and CDR2 SVGAGI. V gave up 5 bases and J gave up 1 base, with 9 bases separating them. The CDR3 has 14 residues. The CDR3 reads CASSLQGSGNTIYF. As DNA, the CDR3 is TGTGCCAGCAGTCTACAGGGTTCTGGAAACACCATATATTTT.